Below are 17 T cell receptor beta chains sequenced from a single sample in a study of blood T cells in healthy people across ages. Then a second PCR, running roughly 7 to 11 cycles, was carried out with a sample-barcoded 5' primer and a J-beta primer mix. TCRdb reanalysed the 5' RACE reads using MiXCR and keeps one entry per CDR3 protein. This sample has about 800,000 distinct CDR3 sequences, with 20% to 25% found just once. These data were also filed under a second study, of T cells of mothers and their children.

Sequenced sample: blood. These receptors were collected from a boy aged 10-17 years in good health.

V gene TRBV20-1 combines with J gene TRBJ1-2, with a weak D call TRBD1 (5 bases). CDR1 is DFQATT and CDR2 is SNEGSKA in the germline V gene (reference sequence). This CDR3 is built from 13 residues. Trimming removed 4 bases at V and 2 bases at J, with 11 bases between. The CDR3 protein is CSATDINNYGYTF. CDR3 DNA sequence: TGCAGTGCTACGGACATTAACAACTATGGCTACACCTTC.

The chain recombines TRBV9 with TRBJ2-1; TRBD2 matches at 10 bases. CDR3 length equals 17 residues. V was clipped by 3 bases and J by 7 bases; unmatched bases: 13. CDR1 and CDR2 from the germline V gene are SGDLS and YYNGEE. The CDR3 here is CASSGSALAGAGNEQFF. In nucleotides, the CDR3 is TGTGCCAGCAGCGGGTCTGCGCTAGCGGGAGCGGGAAATGAGCAGTTCTTC.

This clonotype has a handful of counts. The chain has TRBV4-1 and TRBJ1-2; D is ambiguous. V shed 1 base and J shed 5 bases, with 11 bases lying between them. The CDR3 contains 14 residues. The V gene's germline CDR1 is MGHRA and CDR2 YSYEKL. The CDR3 DNA sequence: TGCGCCAGCAGCCAAGTAGGGCAGTTATATGGCTACACCTTC. Translated, it gives CASSQVGQLYGYTF.

The rearrangement links TRBV7-6 to TRBJ2-3, with TRBD2 as a possible D gene (6 bases). The CDR3 length is 14 residues. Germline CDR1 and CDR2: SGHVS and FNYEAQ. With 2 bases removed from V and 3 bases from J, the gap between germline ends came to 9 bases. CDR3: CASSLYLATDTQYF. The CDR3 DNA reads as TGTGCCAGCAGCTTATACCTAGCGACAGATACGCAGTATTTT.

This clonotype appeared a single time. The chain combines TRBV3-1 with TRBJ2-1; 15 bases align to TRBD2. The trim removed 8 bases at V and 8 bases at J, leaving 1 base unmatched. The V gene's germline CDR1 is LGHDT and CDR2 YNNKEL (reference sequence). The CDR3 is made up of 13 amino acids. CDR3 sequence (DNA): TGTGCCAGCGGACTAGCGGGGGGGGATGAGCAGTTCTTC. Encoded protein: CASGLAGGDEQFF.

This clonotype appeared a few times. V and J are TRBV5-1 and TRBJ2-7, with D unresolved. V was cut by 4 bases and J by 3 bases, with 11 bases left in between. The CDR3 runs 13 residues. The V gene's germline CDR1 is SGHRS and CDR2 YFSETQ. CDR3 nucleotide sequence: TGCGCCAGCAGCCCGCAGGAGCTCTACGAGCAGTACTTC. Amino acid sequence: CASSPQELYEQYF.

This clonotype was counted ten times or more. This chain joins TRBV14 and TRBJ1-2, with a tentative D call TRBD1 (5 bases). V was pared by 0 bases and J by 6 bases, with 11 bases between. This CDR3 is built from 14 residues. The V gene's germline CDR1 is SGHDN and CDR2 FVKESK. CDR3: CASSQELGADGYTF. CDR3 sequence (DNA): TGTGCCAGCAGCCAAGAACTAGGGGCGGATGGCTACACCTTC.

The CDR3 loop is CASSLEGVGAGYTF. Here the CDR3 DNA reads TGCGCCAGCAGCTTGGAAGGTGTGGGGGCAGGTTACACCTTC. The genes are TRBV5-1 and TRBJ1-2; possible D gene TRBD1, 6 bases. Germline V CDR1 and CDR2: SGHRS, YFSETQ. V was trimmed by 0 bases and J by 11 bases, leaving 17 bases between them. The CDR3 length is 14 residues.

The chain employs TRBV25-1 and TRBJ2-1; 9 bases align to TRBD2. This CDR3 contains 18 residues. The V gene's germline CDR1 is MGHDK and CDR2 SYGVNS. The junction had 19 bases not matched to a gene; V was cut back by 1 base and J by 12 bases. The CDR3 loop is CASSEFRYSGSWKGGQFF. The CDR3 region has the DNA TGTGCCAGCAGTGAATTCCGATATAGCGGGAGTTGGAAGGGTGGGCAGTTCTTC.

A word on this clonotype: One end of the junction fails to match germline, which may point to a read error. The chain couples TRBV10-3 to TRBJ2-7, with D possibly TRBD1 on 6 matching bases. CDR3 length: 15 amino acids. The V gene's germline CDR1 is ENHRY and CDR2 SYGVKD. In DNA, the CDR3 is TGTGCCATAGGAATGAGCGGACAGATCGGCTACGGGCAGTACTTC. Protein: CAIGMSGQIGYGQYF.

The chain links TRBV12-3 or TRBV12-4 to TRBJ1-2, with a possible D match to TRBD1 (6 bases). The CDR3 covers 13 residues. V was clipped by 2 bases and J by 6 bases, with 10 bases between them. This CDR3 is CASSLPGGNGYTF. For the CDR3, the DNA is TGTGCCAGCAGTTTACCCGGGGGCAATGGCTACACCTTC.

The V gene is TRBV9, the J gene TRBJ2-3; no definite D call. V lost 0 bases to trimming and J lost 3 bases, with 14 bases between them. CDR1 is SGDLS and CDR2 is YYNGEE in the germline V gene. The CDR3 consists of 16 residues. CDR3 sequence reads: CASSVGSNRVTDTQYF. The CDR3 bases are TGTGCCAGCAGCGTAGGTTCCAACCGGGTGACAGATACGCAGTATTTT.

This chain joins TRBV28 and TRBJ2-5; D gene ambiguous. The J call may be wrong; the DNA end is better matched by TRBJ2-1. CDR1 MDHEN and CDR2 SYDVKM come from the germline V gene. The CDR3 is 13 amino acids. The CDR3 DNA sequence: TGTGCCAGCAGTACTCGTGGGAAGAATGAGCAGTTCTTC. Its translation: CASSTRGKNEQFF.

This clonotype was seen more than once but under ten times. V usage is TRBV20-1 and J usage is TRBJ1-4; the D gene is possibly TRBD1 (5 bases). CDR1 is DFQATT, CDR2 SNEGSKA, per germline (reference sequence). V gave up 0 bases and J gave up 6 bases, with 8 bases separating them. The CDR3 spans 13 residues. DNA of the CDR3: TGCAGTGCTAGAGAGACAGCGCATGAAAAACTGTTTTTT. As protein: CSARETAHEKLFF.

The rearrangement links TRBV27 to TRBJ2-3; D is unclear. V lost 2 bases and J lost 2, with 11 bases in between. The CDR3 covers 15 residues. The germline V gene has CDR1 MNHEY and CDR2 SMNVEV (reference sequence). The CDR3 reads CASSLVGQNTDTQYF. DNA for the CDR3: TGTGCCAGCAGTTTAGTTGGTCAGAACACAGATACGCAGTATTTT.

This clonotype showed up just a few times. The chain combines TRBV5-1 with TRBJ1-2, with a weak D call TRBD1 (6 bases). The ends were cut back, 0 bases at V and 0 bases at J, with 12 bases in the middle. The length of the CDR3 is 16 residues. The germline gives CDR1 SGHRS, CDR2 YFSETQ. The CDR3 region has the DNA TGCGCCAGCAGCTTGGGGGGACACCTATCTAACTATGGCTACACCTTC. Amino acid sequence: CASSLGGHLSNYGYTF.

J is TRBJ2-5 and V is TRBV4-3; D might be TRBD1 or TRBD2, each matching 5 bases. Gene TRBJ2-7 matches the end of the DNA better, so the J call may be wrong. In germline, CDR1 is LGHNA, CDR2 YSLEER. This CDR3 region has 15 residues. CDR3 coding DNA: TGCGCCAGCAGCCAAGACTCGGGACCGATTTACGAGCAGTACTTC. It specifies CASSQDSGPIYEQYF.